This passage covers 10 T cell receptor beta chains from one sample sequenced in a study of radiation and T cells in renal cell carcinoma. The time point is: blood 4 weeks post-SBRT, at nephrectomy. Indicated treatment: 15 Gy SBRT to primary tumor, nephrectomy 4 weeks later. Sequencing used immunoSEQ multiplex PCR; TCRdb keeps in-frame clones, though not all of them. Of fewer than 200,000 clones listed, approximately 90% are singletons. The sequencing here drew on blood, taken from a patient whose treatment included radiotherapy and nephrectomy. The receptors here all came from a woman aged 45-60 years with renal cell carcinoma.

V and J are TRBV5-1 and TRBJ2-3; D might be TRBD1 or TRBD2, each matching 6 bases. The germline CDR1 and CDR2 sequences are SGHRS and YFSETQ. This CDR3 is 16 amino acids long. The V gene lost 4 bases and the J gene lost 2 bases, with 17 bases spanning the gap. The CDR3 loop is CASSPWWGAVTDTQYF. The CDR3 nucleotides are TGCGCCAGCAGCCCTTGGTGGGGGGCGGTCACAGATACGCAGTATTTT.

The table lists this clone with a count of one. The V and J genes are TRBV11-1 and TRBJ1-1; D is unclear. V was pared by 1 base and J by 3 bases, with 9 bases between. The CDR3 consists of 14 residues. From germline, CDR1 is SGHAT and CDR2 FQDESV (reference sequence). DNA for the CDR3: TGTGCCAGCAGCTTAGTGGAGGGTTACACTGAAGCTTTCTTT. Its translation: CASSLVEGYTEAFF.

The rearrangement links TRBV5-8 to TRBJ2-5; maybe TRBD1 (5 bases). V shed 0 bases and J shed 0 bases, with 12 bases lying between them. CDR3 size: 16 residues. Germline V gene data show CDR1 as SGHTS and CDR2 as YDEGEE. The CDR3 sequence is CASSLGTRRDQETQYF. The CDR3 DNA reads as TGTGCCAGCAGCTTGGGGACAAGGAGAGACCAAGAGACCCAGTACTTC.

The CDR3 protein is CASSYSRAPGNTIYF. CDR3 coding DNA: TGTGCCAGCAGTTACTCCCGGGCCCCTGGAAACACCATATATTTT. The chain joins TRBV6-5 to TRBJ1-3; D is unclear. In germline, CDR1 is MNHEY, CDR2 SVGAGI. The CDR3 runs to 15 residues. Between the trimmed V and J ends, which lost 0 bases and 2 bases, there was a span of 8 bases.

The chain joins TRBV9 to TRBJ2-5; D perhaps matches TRBD2 (5 bases). This CDR3 comprises 14 residues. Germline V gene sequence: CDR1 SGDLS, CDR2 YYNGEE. Trimming stripped 1 base from V and 7 bases from J, with 14 bases between. The CDR3 bases are TGTGCCAGCAGCGTAAGGTGGGAGTCAGTGACCCAGTACTTC. Encoded protein: CASSVRWESVTQYF.

V gene TRBV30 combines with J gene TRBJ1-2, with D unclear. The ends were cut back, 2 bases at V and 5 bases at J, with 9 bases in the middle. The germline V gene has CDR1 GTSNPN and CDR2 SVGIG (reference sequence). CDR3 length: 12 residues. CDR3 bases: TGTGCCTGGAGTTCAGAACGTTATGGCTACACCTTC. As protein: CAWSSERYGYTF.

This chain connects TRBV27 to TRBJ1-2, with 10 positions matching TRBD1. V lost 5 bases, J lost 5 bases, and 8 bases stayed unmatched. The CDR3 runs 15 residues. From germline, CDR1 is MNHEY and CDR2 SMNVEV (reference sequence). CDR3 DNA sequence: TGTGCCAGCAGTCCCCGGACAGGGGGTGCATATGGCTACACCTTC. This translates into CASSPRTGGAYGYTF.

V usage is TRBV29-1 and J usage is TRBJ2-7; no firm D call. The CDR3 covers 11 residues. The V end was cut by 3 bases, the J end by 4 bases, with 7 bases between. The germline V gene has CDR1 SQVTM and CDR2 ANQGSEA. The CDR3 DNA follows: TGCAGCGTTGAGGGTGCTTACGAGCAGTACTTC. Translating it yields CSVEGAYEQYF.

This sequence joins TRBV30 and TRBJ2-2; D possibly corresponds to TRBD1 (6 bases). With 0 bases removed from V and 4 bases from J, the gap between germline ends came to 15 bases. The CDR3 covers 16 residues. Germline V gene sequence: CDR1 GTSNPN, CDR2 SVGIG (reference sequence). The chain's CDR3 is CAWSVLAGAGTGELFF. CDR3 nucleotides: TGTGCCTGGAGTGTTCTCGCAGGGGCGGGCACCGGGGAGCTGTTTTTT. The full variable domain, completed using reference TRBV30 and TRBJ2-2, is SQTIHQWPATLVQPVGSPLSLECTVEGTSNPNLYWYRQAAGRGLQLLFYSVGIGQISSEVPQNLSASRPQDRQFILSSKKLLLSDSGFYLCAWSVLAGAGTGELFFGEGSRLTVL.

This chain joins TRBV18 and TRBJ2-1, with 7 bases that match TRBD1. Germline loops: CDR1 KGHSH, CDR2 LQKENI. There are 16 residues in the CDR3. V shed 3 bases and J 4 bases; nucleotides not matched to a gene: 9. This CDR3 is CASSPPGQGVYNEQFF. The DNA of the CDR3 is TGTGCCAGCTCACCTCCGGGTCAGGGGGTTTACAATGAGCAGTTCTTC. Supplemented by reference TRBV18 and TRBJ2-1, the full variable domain reads NAGVMQNPRHLVRRRGQEARLRCSPMKGHSHVYWYRQLPEEGLKFMVYLQKENIIDESGMPKERFSAEFPKEGPSILRIQQVVRGDSAAYFCASSPPGQGVYNEQFFGPGTRLTVL.